The clone carrying this TCR beta chain was seen many times. TCRbeta library preparation incorporated unique molecular identifiers. TCRdb re-derived calls from the PCR reads in MiXCR, one entry per CDR3 protein. The data show about 90,000 distinct CDR3 sequences, with roughly 7.7% seen just once and approximately 7% held by the top ten. This sample was included in a study of T-cell reconstitution after alpha-beta-depleted transplantation in children. V was clipped by 4 bases and J by 4 bases, with 9 bases between them. This CDR3 has 13 amino acids. Sample: PBMCs from the stem cell graft donor, taken from the stem cell graft. This TCR was recovered from a human donor who donated a stem cell graft to a child with congenital amegakaryocytic thrombocytopenia. The chain couples TRBV12-3 or TRBV12-4 to TRBJ2-3, with D possibly being TRBD2 (6 bases). DNA for the CDR3: TGTGCCAGCAGTTGGGGGGTCCCAGATACGCAGTATTTT. It yields the protein CASSWGVPDTQYF.